This paragraph covers one TCR beta chain sequence. This sample was included in a study of cytotoxic CD8 clonotypes in ibrutinib-treated CLL. The overall study: Response samples were drawn at a median of around 11 months of treatment, range 6 to 36.

The ends were cut back, 5 bases at V and 4 bases at J, with 29 bases in the middle. Looked up from germline, CDR1 is SGHAT and CDR2 is FQNNGV. There are 19 residues in the CDR3. Measured with immunoSEQ multiplex PCR; TCRdb has only the in-frame clones, and not every one. The sample records roughly 250,000 clones, 70% being singletons. The receptor's source is a human donor with chronic lymphocytic leukemia. This material consisted of PBMCs, taken after 24 months of ibrutinib treatment. The chain employs TRBV11-2 and TRBJ1-2, with D possibly TRBD1 on 5 matching bases. Here the CDR3 DNA reads TGTGCCAGCAGCCCGTGGGACCAGCCTCAGACTGCTTTGGGCTATGGCTACACCTTC. Amino acids: CASSPWDQPQTALGYGYTF.